This passage covers 2 T cell receptor beta chains from one sample sequenced in a study of tissue T cells after allogeneic stem cell transplantation. Libraries were prepared by immunoSEQ multiplex PCR; TCRdb keeps only in-frame clonotypes and omits some of them. The table shows some 47,000 clones, with 65% to 85% occurring only once. Sequenced sample: sorted cells pooled from one or two spleens. All receptors come from a pool of C57BL/6 mice in good health.

As for this clone: Gene labels here are mouse ones. The read falls 1 residue short of the CDR3 end, and the missing part is taken from the germline J gene. The chain joins TRBV19 to TRBJ1-3, with 7 positions matching TRBD1. Germline-derived CDR1 and CDR2 are FNHDT and SITEND (reference sequence). The CDR3 totals 14 residues. Trimming at V came to 3 bases and at J to 3 bases, leaving 3 bases not matched to a gene. The CDR3: CASSTDRDGNTLYF. The part of the CDR3 DNA that was read is TGTGCCAGCAGTACCGACAGGGATGGAAATACGCTCTAT. Looking up the rest from reference TRBV19 and TRBJ1-3 gives the full variable domain: GGIITQTPKFLIGQEGQKLTLKCQQNFNHDTMYWYRQDSGKGLRLIYYSITENDLQKGDLSEGYDASREKKSSFSLTVTSAQKNEMAVFLCASSTDRDGNTLYFGEGSRLIVV.

Concerning this clone itself: The genes are named according to mouse. The read finishes 1 residue shy of the CDR3 end, and the germline J gene is used to complete it. The V and J genes are TRBV13-1 and TRBJ1-5; D remains unclear. Trimming pared 2 bases from V and 2 bases from J, leaving 8 bases between. Germline-derived CDR1 and CDR2 are NSHNY and SYGAGN. This CDR3 is 14 amino acids long. The CDR3 spells CASSDRLDNQAPLF. The CDR3 bases that were read are TGTGCCAGCAGTGACAGGTTGGACAACCAGGCTCCGCTT.